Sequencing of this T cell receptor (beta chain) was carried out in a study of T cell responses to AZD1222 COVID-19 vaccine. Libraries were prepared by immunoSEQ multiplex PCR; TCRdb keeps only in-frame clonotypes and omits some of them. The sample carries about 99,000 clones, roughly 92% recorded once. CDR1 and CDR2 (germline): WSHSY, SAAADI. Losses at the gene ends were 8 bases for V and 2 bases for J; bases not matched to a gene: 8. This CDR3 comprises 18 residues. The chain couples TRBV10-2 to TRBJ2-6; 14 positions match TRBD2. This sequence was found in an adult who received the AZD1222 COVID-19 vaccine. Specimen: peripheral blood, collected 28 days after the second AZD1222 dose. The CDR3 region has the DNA TGCGCCAGCCGTGGGACTAGCGGGAGTTTAGCTGGGGCCAACGTCCTGACTTTC. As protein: CASRGTSGSLAGANVLTF.